This T cell receptor (beta chain) is from a study of T cells in Graves' hyperthyroidism and ophthalmopathy. Study-level points and caveats: A model of 13 V-J features distinguished ophthalmopathy from stable hyperthyroidism.

Template material for amplifying TCR beta CDR3 regions consisted of RNA transcripts. The TCR CDR3 was amplified in a first-round RT-PCR using the HTBI primer set. TCRdb re-called the multiplex PCR reads with MiXCR, one entry per CDR3 protein. This sample carries hundreds of thousands of distinct CDR3 sequences, approximately 15% of them seen once, and the ten largest clones take 11% to 15%. This clonotype turned up a few times. The antigen is not known. Germline lookup yields CDR1 SGHRS and CDR2 YFSETQ. V was trimmed by 1 base and J by 0 bases, leaving 7 bases between them. CDR3 length: 15 residues. Graves' hyperthyroidism is called stable when ophthalmopathy does not progress within 18 months. Hyperthyroidism, newly diagnosed and lasting under 2 months, affected patients aged 18 to 65.

The V and J genes are TRBV5-1 and TRBJ2-2; D gene unclear. Specimen: blood. This clonotype was obtained from a woman under 30 with Graves' hyperthyroidism. For the CDR3, the DNA is TGCGCCAGCAGCTTGATGGCCGCGAACACCGGGGAGCTGTTTTTT. This translates into CASSLMAANTGELFF. Full variable domain (outside the CDR3, taken from reference TRBV5-1 and TRBJ2-2): KAGVTQTPRYLIKTRGQQVTLSCSPISGHRSVSWYQQTPGQGLQFLFEYFSETQRNKGNFPGRFSGRQFSNSRSEMNVSTLELGDSALYLCASSLMAANTGELFFGEGSRLTVL.